The clone carrying this TCR beta chain was seen once. TCRdb keeps only in-frame clones here, not all; method: immunoSEQ multiplex PCR. The repertoire holds some 30,000 clones, with 90% to 95% as singletons. The record originates from a study of T cell changes during pregnancy in multiple sclerosis. The sequence was obtained from a female donor in good health, enrolled as a control in a pregnancy study. This specimen consisted of peripheral blood, obtained in the first trimester of pregnancy.

Here the CDR3 reads CASSQDYISYEQYF. The CDR3 DNA is TGCGCCAGCAGCCAAGATTACATCTCCTACGAGCAGTACTTC. The chain is built from TRBV4-3 and TRBJ2-7; no definite D call. The V end was cut by 0 bases, the J end by 0 bases, with 6 bases between. Germline loops: CDR1 LGHNA, CDR2 YSLEER. The CDR3 has 14 amino acids.